This is a list of T cell receptor beta chains from one sample in a study of cytomegalovirus exposure and HLA in healthy donors. The assay was immunoSEQ multiplex PCR, and TCRdb's table has in-frame clones only and misses some. The sample contains 100,000 to 150,000 clones, 81% of which appear only once. The sample taken for sequencing was PBMCs. Receptors were obtained from a man in his late teens or twenties in good health and CMV-seronegative. The CDR3 runs from the conserved cysteine through the conserved F or W. D genes are given only for firm matches. Part of the rows lack a size; the others show once, few, many or a class for expanded clones.

j_call v_call clone_size d_call cdr3_nt cdr3_aa
TRBJ1-3 TRBV28 few . TGTGCCAGCAGTTCAACAGGGAGGGCCATATATTTT CASSSTGRAIYF
TRBJ1-5 TRBV19 . . TGTGCCAGTAGTCCCCCGGATCAGCCCCAGCATTTT CASSPPDQPQHF
TRBJ2-7 TRBV6-5 . . TGTGCCAGCAGTTACTCGAGGCCAACTAGCTCCTACGAGCAGTACTTC CASSYSRPTSSYEQYF
TRBJ2-5 TRBV30 once . TGTGCCTGGAGACATGGGCAGCTTCAAGAGACCCAGTACTTC CAWRHGQLQETQYF
TRBJ1-2 TRBV5-6 once . TGTGCCAGCAGCCCAGGAGGGGGGGTGCGAGGCTACACCTTC CASSPGGGVRGYTF
TRBJ1-2 TRBV27 . TRBD1 TGTGCCAGCAGTCCACGGACAGGGACAAACTATGGCTACACCTTC CASSPRTGTNYGYTF
TRBJ1-2 TRBV5-1 . TRBD1 TGCGCCAGCAGCTCCGGGACAGGAGACTTCTATGGCTACACCTTC CASSSGTGDFYGYTF
TRBJ1-1 TRBV10-1 . . TGCGCCAGCAGTGAAAAAGTAGTAGCTCGAGAAGCTTTCTTT CASSEKVVAREAFF
TRBJ1-1 TRBV11-2 . . TGTGCCAGCAGATGGGACATAGACTACACTGAAGCTTTCTTT CASRWDIDYTEAFF
TRBJ2-1 TRBV27 . TRBD2 TGTGCCAGCAGTTTATCTCCGGGACTAGCCTATTACAATGAGCAGTTCTTC CASSLSPGLAYYNEQFF
TRBJ2-7 TRBV23-1 . TRBD1 TGCGCCAGCAGTCAATCATTAAGGGACAGGGCCTCCTACGAGCAGTACTTC CASSQSLRDRASYEQYF
TRBJ1-4 TRBV5-1 . . TGCGCCAGCAGGGGGAGTCCCAATGAAAAACTGTTTTTT CASRGSPNEKLFF
TRBJ1-2 TRBV5-4 . . TGTGCCAGCAGCCTTCGCAGGGAATCTTTTAACTATGGCTACACCTTC CASSLRRESFNYGYTF
TRBJ2-7 TRBV14 . . TGTGCCAGCAGCCAAGACGACTACCCCTACGAGCAGTACTTC CASSQDDYPYEQYF
TRBJ2-3 TRBV25-1 . . TGTGCCAGCAGTGAATGGCTAGTTACAGATACGCAGTATTTT CASSEWLVTDTQYF
TRBJ2-1 TRBV7-9 . TRBD2 TGTGCCAGCAGCCCCATAGCGGGGTACAATGAGCAGTTCTTC CASSPIAGYNEQFF
TRBJ2-1 TRBV7-9 many TRBD2 TGTGCCAGCAGCTCCGGGGCTAGCGGGGGGTTTGAGCAGTTCTTC CASSSGASGGFEQFF
TRBJ2-7 TRBV7-6 . . TGTGCCAGCAGCTTAGGGCTAGCTCGCGACGAGCAGTACTTC CASSLGLARDEQYF
TRBJ2-3 TRBV30 . . TGTGCCTGGAGCCCTATAGCGGATACGCAGTATTTT CAWSPIADTQYF
TRBJ2-7 TRBV7-9 . TRBD1 TGTGCCAGCAGCTCCCAAGGACAGGGGTACGAGCAGTACTTC CASSSQGQGYEQYF
TRBJ1-2 TRBV29-1 . . TGCAGCGTTGAGGGACACCAAGCTAACTATGGCTACACCTTC CSVEGHQANYGYTF
TRBJ1-2 TRBV6-4 . . TGTGCCAGCAGGCCCTTCTCGATGGAGAACTATGGCTACACCTTC CASRPFSMENYGYTF
TRBJ1-1 TRBV5-4 . . TGTGCCAGCGTCGAGAGAGGCACTGAAGCTTTCTTT CASVERGTEAFF
TRBJ2-7 TRBV30 . TRBD1 TGTGCCTTCAGATGGACAGGACTCTACGAGCAGTACTTC CAFRWTGLYEQYF
TRBJ2-3 TRBV5-4 . . TGTGCCAGCAGCACCACAGGGACAGATACGCAGTATTTT CASSTTGTDTQYF
TRBJ1-1 TRBV30 . . TGTGCCTGGAGTGTTTGGGGCACGAACACTGAAGCTTTCTTT CAWSVWGTNTEAFF
TRBJ1-1 TRBV29-1 . . TGCAGCGTCCCCAGGGAGGTGGACACTGAAGCTTTCTTT CSVPREVDTEAFF
TRBJ1-4 TRBV30 . . TGTGCCTGGAAGCAGGGGCGCGGTAATGAAAAACTGTTTTTT CAWKQGRGNEKLFF
TRBJ1-1 TRBV19 . . TGTGCCGTCGGGCAGGGAGGGACTGAAGCTTTCTTT CAVGQGGTEAFF
TRBJ2-3 TRBV15 . TRBD1 TGTGCCACCAGCAGAGAATATGGACAGGGCTCAGATACGCAGTATTTT CATSREYGQGSDTQYF
TRBJ2-3 TRBV4-1 . . TGCGCCAGCAGCCAAGAGACTAGCACAGATACGCAGTATTTT CASSQETSTDTQYF
TRBJ2-7 TRBV19 . TRBD1 TGTGCCAGTAGTCAGGACAGGGGGGACGAGCAGTACTTC CASSQDRGDEQYF
TRBJ1-1 TRBV5-1 . . TGCGCCAGCAGCTTGGAGGGGAGGGGCCGAATGAACACTGAAGCTTTCTTT CASSLEGRGRMNTEAFF
TRBJ1-4 TRBV19 . . TGTGCCAGTACCGACAGAGCTAATGAAAAACTGTTTTTT CASTDRANEKLFF
TRBJ2-5 TRBV5-4 . TRBD2 TGTGCCAGCAGCCCGTCTAGACTAGCGGGGGGCCAAGAGACCCAGTACTTC CASSPSRLAGGQETQYF
TRBJ2-6 TRBV7-8 . . TGTGCCAGCAGCAATCCTTCTGGGGCCAACGTCCTGACTTTC CASSNPSGANVLTF
TRBJ2-1 TRBV2 . . TGTGCCAGCACGGAGCAGGGGTACAATGAGCAGTTCTTC CASTEQGYNEQFF
TRBJ1-4 TRBV4-1 few TRBD1 TGCGCCAGCAGCCTGGGACAGGGGTGGACTAATGAAAAACTGTTTTTT CASSLGQGWTNEKLFF
TRBJ1-3 TRBV4-3 few . TGCGCCAGCAGCCAAGATAGCGGGGAATACTCTGGAAACACCATATATTTT CASSQDSGEYSGNTIYF
TRBJ1-1 TRBV5-4 . . TGTGCCAGCAGCTCTCAGGGCGCTGAAGCTTTCTTT CASSSQGAEAFF
TRBJ2-1 TRBV5-1 . TRBD1 TGCGCCAGCAGCTTGGCCGAGTACGGGACAGGTAACAATGAGCAGTTCTTC CASSLAEYGTGNNEQFF
TRBJ2-3 TRBV29-1 . . TGCAGCGTTCAGGAAAGCACAGATACGCAGTATTTT CSVQESTDTQYF
TRBJ1-1 TRBV6-6 . . TGTGCCAGTCGTGAGGAGGGGACTGAAGCTTTCTTT CASREEGTEAFF
TRBJ2-1 TRBV4-3 . . TGCGCCAGCAGCCAAGATGAGGGGAGGTCCTACAATGAGCAGTTCTTC CASSQDEGRSYNEQFF
TRBJ1-1 TRBV5-6 . . TGTGCCAGCAGCCGACAGGAACTAAATGAAGCTTTCTTT CASSRQELNEAFF
TRBJ1-5 TRBV4-3 few . TGCGCCAGCAGCCAAGATTTAGAGGGTCAGCCCCAGCATTTT CASSQDLEGQPQHF
TRBJ1-4 TRBV5-6 few . TGTGCCAGCAGCTTGCTAGAGACTAATGAAAAACTGTTTTTT CASSLLETNEKLFF
TRBJ2-7 TRBV5-1 . . TGCGCCAGCAGCTTGGGACTCGACGAGCAGTACTTC CASSLGLDEQYF
TRBJ2-2 TRBV10-1 . . TGCGCCAGCAGTGGGACACTCCTTAACACCGGGGAGCTGTTTTTT CASSGTLLNTGELFF
TRBJ2-5 TRBV7-9 . TRBD2 TGTGCCAGCAGCTGGGGTAGCGGGGGGGAGTATCAAGAGACCCAGTACTTC CASSWGSGGEYQETQYF
TRBJ2-5 TRBV28 . . TGTGCCAGCGAGAGGGAGACCCAGTACTTC CASERETQYF
TRBJ2-7 TRBV5-1 . TRBD1 TGCGCCAGCAGCCATGACAGGGACGAGCAGTACTTC CASSHDRDEQYF
TRBJ2-2 TRBV7-6 . . TGTGCCAGCAGCCTGAACCTTATGGAGGGCGGAACCGGGGAGCTGTTTTTT CASSLNLMEGGTGELFF
TRBJ1-1 TRBV30 . TRBD1 TGTGCCTGGAGTACACAGGGGTTCGGCACTGAAGCTTTCTTT CAWSTQGFGTEAFF
TRBJ1-1 TRBV23-1 . . TGCGCCAGCAGTCATCTCACTACAGGGTGGAGCACTGAAGCTTTCTTT CASSHLTTGWSTEAFF
TRBJ2-3 TRBV7-8 . TRBD2 TGTGCCAGCAGCTTAGCGGCTAGCGGGGCAACAGATACGCAGTATTTT CASSLAASGATDTQYF
TRBJ2-7 TRBV5-6 . . TGTGCCAGCACCTTGACAGGTATTTACGAGCAGTACTTC CASTLTGIYEQYF
TRBJ1-1 TRBV6-1 . . TGTGCCAGCAGTGAAACGGGGAGAAGCGCTGAAGCTTTCTTT CASSETGRSAEAFF
TRBJ2-5 TRBV5-8 . . TGTGCCAGCAGCTTAATCACAGGGACCGAGACCCAGTACTTC CASSLITGTETQYF